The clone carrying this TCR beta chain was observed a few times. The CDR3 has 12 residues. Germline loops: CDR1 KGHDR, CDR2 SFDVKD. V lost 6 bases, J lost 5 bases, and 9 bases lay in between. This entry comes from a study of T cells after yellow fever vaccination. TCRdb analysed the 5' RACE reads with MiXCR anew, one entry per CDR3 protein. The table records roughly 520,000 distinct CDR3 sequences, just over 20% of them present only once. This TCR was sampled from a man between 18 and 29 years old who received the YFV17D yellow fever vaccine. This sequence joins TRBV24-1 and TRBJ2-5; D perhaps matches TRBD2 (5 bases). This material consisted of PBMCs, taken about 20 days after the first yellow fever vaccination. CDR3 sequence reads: CATSHPGETQYF. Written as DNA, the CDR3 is TGTGCCACCAGTCACCCGGGGGAGACCCAGTACTTC.